This record concerns one TCR beta chain sequence. The sample comes from a study of control samples from healthy donors and cancer patients. The table came from immunoSEQ multiplex PCR; TCRdb's copy has only in-frame clones and leaves some out. There are approximately 87,000 clones in the sample; around 86% occur only once, and 1.3% lies in the top ten. This CDR3 spans 12 amino acids. CDR1 and CDR2 from the germline V gene are MNHEY and SVGEGT. Between the trimmed V and J ends, which lost 5 bases and 7 bases, there was a span of 10 bases. The chain carries TRBV6-2 or TRBV6-3 and TRBJ2-3; D uncertain. Sequenced input: blood. This TCR derives from a woman aged 45-65 years in good health. CDR3 coding DNA: TGTGCCAGCAGTAACGCGGAGAATACGCAGTATTTT. It yields the protein CASSNAENTQYF.